This T cell receptor (beta chain) was obtained from a study of beta chain features in type 1 diabetes. Study as a whole: Examination covered some 99,000,000 sorted cells spanning all samples. General study findings and limits: PCR might favor shorter templates, but any such skew would affect patients and controls equally. There was a moderate but significant shortening of TCRB CDR3s in all four CD4+ subsets of Type 1 diabetes patients. Across patients, naive, central memory and Treg TCRB repertoires exhibited apparently greater similarity than was observed across healthy donors.

The purity of all sorted populations exceeded 95%. This CDR3 contains 16 residues. Germline V gives CDR1 GTSNPN, CDR2 SVGIG (reference sequence). The V segment lost 0 bases and the J segment 7 bases; nucleotides outside the gene matches: 10. This clone was counted only a few times. Its antigen is currently unknown. Sequenced material consisted of expressed TCRB transcripts (all of the isolated RNA was reverse transcribed). The repertoire was sequenced with immunoSEQ multiplex PCR; TCRdb's copy has only in-frame clones and lacks some. The repertoire holds 150,000 to 200,000 clones, with roughly 10% as singletons.

V is TRBV30 and J is TRBJ2-2, with 8 bases lining up with TRBD1. This clonotype was obtained from a woman in her twenties or thirties with type 1 diabetes. Source material: central memory CD4+ T cells from blood. The CDR3 sequence is CAWSVLGTGGVGELFF. CDR3 sequence (DNA): TGTGCCTGGAGTGTACTTGGGACAGGAGGGGTCGGGGAGCTGTTTTTT.